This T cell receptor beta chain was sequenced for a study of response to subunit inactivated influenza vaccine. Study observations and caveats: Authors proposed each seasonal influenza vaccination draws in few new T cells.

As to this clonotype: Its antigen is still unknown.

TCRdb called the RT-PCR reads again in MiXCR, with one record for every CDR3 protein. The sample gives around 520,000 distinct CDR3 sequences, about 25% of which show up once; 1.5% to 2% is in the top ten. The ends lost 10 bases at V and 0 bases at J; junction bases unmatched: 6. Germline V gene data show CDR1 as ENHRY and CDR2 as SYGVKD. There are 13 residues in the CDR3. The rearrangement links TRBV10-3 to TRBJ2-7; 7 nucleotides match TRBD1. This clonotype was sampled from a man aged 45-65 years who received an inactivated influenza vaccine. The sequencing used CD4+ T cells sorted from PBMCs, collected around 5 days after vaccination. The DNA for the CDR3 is TGTGCCACCACAGGGGTAAGCTCCTACGAGCAGTACTTC. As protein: CATTGVSSYEQYF.